Ten or more counts support the clone carrying this TCR beta chain. Its cognate antigen is unknown. This entry is derived from a study of CD8 T cells in ankylosing spondylitis. Points from the study as a whole: Disease-linked clones had a CD8+ phenotype and relatively low frequency in peripheral blood. Past research had described some motif variants in reactive arthritis synovial fluid and blood.

This CDR3 has 16 amino acids. The germline gives CDR1 SGHAT, CDR2 FQNNGV. V was clipped by 6 bases and J by 0 bases, with 17 bases between them. TCRdb re-analysed the 5' RACE reads in MiXCR, keeping a single row per CDR3 protein. Counted here are approximately 88,000 distinct CDR3 sequences, about 9.1% occurring once; the ten biggest clones make up approximately 4.8%. Input material: blood, either unsorted or a sorted T cell fraction (not recorded which). The origin of this receptor is a male donor with ankylosing spondylitis or in good health (not recorded which). This chain connects TRBV11-2 to TRBJ1-1; D possibly corresponds to TRBD1 (5 bases). The CDR3 coding sequence is TGTGCCAGCAGGGGGGGGGATGATTCGTTGAACACTGAAGCTTTCTTT. It is translated as CASRGGDDSLNTEAFF.